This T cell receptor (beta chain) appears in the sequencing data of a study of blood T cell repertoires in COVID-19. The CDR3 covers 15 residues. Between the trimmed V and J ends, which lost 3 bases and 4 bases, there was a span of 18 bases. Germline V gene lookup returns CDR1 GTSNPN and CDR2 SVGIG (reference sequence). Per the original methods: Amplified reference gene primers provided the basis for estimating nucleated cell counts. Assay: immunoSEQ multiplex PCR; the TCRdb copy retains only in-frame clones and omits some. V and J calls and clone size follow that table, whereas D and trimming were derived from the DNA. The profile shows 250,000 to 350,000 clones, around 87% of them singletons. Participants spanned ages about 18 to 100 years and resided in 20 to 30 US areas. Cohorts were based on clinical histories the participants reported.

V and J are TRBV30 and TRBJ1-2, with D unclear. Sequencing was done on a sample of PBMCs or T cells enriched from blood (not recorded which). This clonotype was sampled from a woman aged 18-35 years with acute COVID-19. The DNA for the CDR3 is TGTGCCTGGAGCTCGAGGGAGCACGGCCTCTATGGCTACACCTTC. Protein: CAWSSREHGLYGYTF.